Below, 7 T cell receptor beta chains from the same sample are listed, as sequenced in a study of T-cell reconstitution after alpha-beta-depleted transplantation in children. TCRbeta library preparation incorporated unique molecular identifiers. TCRdb independently ran MiXCR on the PCR reads; one entry per CDR3 protein. The profile covers around 670,000 distinct CDR3 sequences, with roughly 13% appearing a single time and roughly 0.77% taken by the ten largest. The sequenced sample was PBMCs, obtained before TCRalphabeta/CD19-depleted stem cell transplant. These receptors were collected from a girl aged 2 to 10 with congenital amegakaryocytic thrombocytopenia, due to receive a stem cell transplant.

This clonotype showed up just a few times. V is TRBV11-2 and J is TRBJ2-4; 8 nucleotides match TRBD2. Trimming at V came to 5 bases and at J to 7 bases, leaving 7 bases not matched to a gene. The CDR3 runs 14 residues. Looked up from germline, CDR1 is SGHAT and CDR2 is FQNNGV. CDR3 sequence reads: CASSLSGRDNIQYF. CDR3 DNA sequence: TGTGCCAGCAGCCTGAGCGGGAGAGACAACATTCAGTACTTC.

This clonotype was found a few times. The rearrangement joins TRBV5-6 to TRBJ1-2, with D tentatively TRBD1 (5 bases). Deletions cut 4 bases from V and 0 bases from J, with 25 bases between. Germline CDR1 SGHDT, CDR2 YYEEEE. The CDR3 has 19 residues. The CDR3 loop is CASSLQHHHDGASNYGYTF. Here the CDR3 DNA reads TGTGCCAGCAGCCTTCAGCATCACCACGATGGGGCCTCTAACTATGGCTACACCTTC.

This clonotype was picked up many times. The chain couples TRBV29-1 to TRBJ2-7; D is ambiguous. The CDR3 runs to 11 residues. Per germline, CDR1 SQVTM and CDR2 ANQGSEA. The germline V and J ends were trimmed by 6 bases and 6 bases, with 12 bases remaining between them. The CDR3 sequence is CSVASSPEQYF. CDR3 DNA: TGCAGCGTCGCGAGTAGCCCCGAGCAGTACTTC.

This clonotype was counted only a few times. V and J are TRBV20-1 and TRBJ2-1; 11 bases fit TRBD2. V lost 0 bases and J lost 8; bases outside the gene matches: 6. Germline V gives CDR1 DFQATT, CDR2 SNEGSKA (reference sequence). The CDR3 totals 15 residues. CDR3 coding DNA: TGCAGTGCTAGAGATCTAGCGGGAGGAGTTCATGAGCAGTTCTTC. Translated, it gives CSARDLAGGVHEQFF.

The chain combines TRBV11-2 with TRBJ2-3, with 9 bases aligning to TRBD2. Per the germline V gene, CDR1 is SGHAT and CDR2 is FQNNGV. This CDR3 contains 17 residues. The trim removed 5 bases at V and 4 bases at J, leaving 13 bases unmatched. CDR3 DNA sequence: TGTGCCAGCAGCATCCGGGGGGGACTAGCTAATGCAGATACGCAGTATTTT. Its translation is CASSIRGGLANADTQYF.

The chain links TRBV20-1 to TRBJ2-5, with a possible D match to TRBD2 (5 bases). The CDR3 is 14 amino acids. V was cut by 3 bases and J by 3 bases, with 14 bases left in between. Per the germline V gene, CDR1 is DFQATT and CDR2 is SNEGSKA (reference sequence). The CDR3 spells CSARRNREKETQYF. The CDR3 DNA reads as TGCAGTGCTAGGCGGAATCGGGAAAAAGAGACCCAGTACTTC.

The chain is built from TRBV20-1 and TRBJ2-2; D is unresolved. V was trimmed by 3 bases and J by 3 bases, leaving 20 bases between them. The CDR3 totals 17 residues. Germline CDR1 reads DFQATT; CDR2 reads SNEGSKA (reference sequence). The CDR3 loop reads CSASISSSKGYTGELFF. The CDR3 DNA reads TGCAGTGCTAGTATCTCCTCCAGCAAAGGATACACCGGGGAGCTGTTTTTT.